This T cell receptor beta chain emerged from a study of human T cells and chemical hapten exposure (dated by TCRdb to the early 2020s). About the study as a whole: For sensitization, 2% DPC in acetone was applied to a roughly 2 cm by roughly 2 cm area of upper inner arm skin. Patients additionally received weekly therapeutic DPC doses to the scalp throughout the approximately 24-week study period. Patch testing was performed on the upper back with Finn chambers containing 0.01% DPC, and the patch tests were scored after 6 days according to International Contact Dermatitis Research Group standards. The patient cohort, mostly female, included alopecia areata with under or over 50% scalp involvement, alopecia totalis and alopecia universalis. Libraries were pooled for sequencing, and per-sample TCR yields varied mainly because of small differences in library volumes within the pool. In alopecia patients, the study followed how the peripheral blood TCR repertoire changed in vivo over primary and secondary sensitization to diphenylcyclopropenone (DPC), a hapten. Blood samples were taken from patients before sensitization (week 0) and at 2, 6 and about 24 weeks after DPC sensitization. About 28 alopecia patients gave blood for TCR sequencing at one to four time points (pre-sensitization, 2, 6 and 24 weeks). Beyond this particular receptor, the publication reports: Alopecia, a presumed autoimmune disease, was present in all patients, so the immune response of the patients might differ from that of healthy individuals. Patch test score was positively correlated with the number of PT1 expanded TCRs, with significance at thresholds 8, 16 and 32 but not at 4. No change with DPC sensitization was found in the number of TCRs above 1 in 1000 frequency, and no evidence of global repertoire structure alterations was found. After repeated subsampling, changes were observed in the strength of the expansion versus patch-test correlation and in the threshold at which the correlation became significant. Expanded TCRs formed significantly more large CDR3 similarity clusters than pre-sensitization or healthy control sets, consistent with antigen-driven responses.

Notes on this clonotype: The specificity of this receptor is unknown. Base qualities were left out, and no much larger clone turns up one base away.

The protocol used for the library was RACE. Reads for this sample came from a NextSeq 500. During library preparation, unique molecular identifiers were attached to individual cDNA molecules so that TCRs could be counted in a quantitative, reproducible way. Each blood RNA sample was used to sequence both TCR alpha and TCR beta chains. The original pipeline was this. The median number of TCRs per sample was 90,000 to 100,000, ranging from about 23,224 to 690,600. V, J and CDR3 annotation of the TCR reads was carried out using the Decombinator software suite. For the PS versus PT1 abundance plots, all samples were subsampled to the same number of TCRs (28,000). TCRs were defined as expanded if absent before sensitization and observed at least eight times at the 2-week time point. TCRdb reanalyzed the raw reads on its own, using fastp at Q25 for trimming and MiXCR for clone calling, and kept in-frame beta chains. One record per CDR3 amino acid sequence lists the most common genes and DNA. The V and J calls, along with clone size, are taken from TCRdb and not from the paper's own processing. Counted in this sample were some 70,000 distinct CDR3 sequences; approximately 35% of them appeared once. The top ten hold roughly 10% of the sample.

Read against the paper, the sample's time point label means: patch test 1, 2 weeks after DPC sensitization. Taken with the paper, the label for treatment or condition translates to: therapeutic diphenylcyclopropenone sensitization with weekly scalp DPC. Blood at each patch-test visit was drawn before the patch test was applied. To be eligible, patients had to be aged 18 to 70, diagnosed with alopecia and judged suitable for DPC therapy, while pregnant patients were excluded. Total RNA was extracted from unfractionated whole blood collected in Tempus Blood RNA tubes. The specimen was whole blood, collected in connection with sensitization to the hapten diphenylcyclopropenone (DPC). This receptor was identified in a man aged 35-49 years with alopecia areata. Some clones in this sample may be carry-over from other donors' samples.

The DNA sequence is as follows: TGTGCCAGCAGTCGGTCTAGCGGGGCTAGCACAGATACGCAGTATTTT. Its translation reads: CASSRSSGASTDTQYF. The rearranged chain carries TRBV7-9 and TRBJ2-3, with 9 bases matching TRBD2. V lost 6 bases and J lost 0 bases, and the count of bases not matched to a germline gene is 7. The CDR3 runs 16 residues from the cysteine to the phenylalanine. Only the CDR3 part of the read is kept: 48 bases, read in frame from the first base. CDR1 and CDR2 were assigned from the germline V gene (reference sequence) as SEHNR and FQNEAQ.